The clone carrying this TCR beta chain was found a few times. TCRdb recomputed calls from the RT-PCR reads with MiXCR, one row per CDR3 protein. The sample has about 680,000 distinct CDR3 sequences, more than 13% seen once. This CDR3 region has 14 residues. V was pared by 9 bases and J by 1 base, with 4 bases of the junction left unmatched. Germline V gene lookup returns CDR1 LGHNT and CDR2 FRNRAP. The genes are TRBV12-5 and TRBJ2-2, with 8 nucleotides matching TRBD2. This receptor was taken from a female donor in good health, serving as a healthy control. Sequencing used memory CD4+ T cells from blood. The DNA for the CDR3 is TGTGCTAGAATTAGCGGGATGAACACCGGGGAGCTGTTTTTT. Translation gives CARISGMNTGELFF.